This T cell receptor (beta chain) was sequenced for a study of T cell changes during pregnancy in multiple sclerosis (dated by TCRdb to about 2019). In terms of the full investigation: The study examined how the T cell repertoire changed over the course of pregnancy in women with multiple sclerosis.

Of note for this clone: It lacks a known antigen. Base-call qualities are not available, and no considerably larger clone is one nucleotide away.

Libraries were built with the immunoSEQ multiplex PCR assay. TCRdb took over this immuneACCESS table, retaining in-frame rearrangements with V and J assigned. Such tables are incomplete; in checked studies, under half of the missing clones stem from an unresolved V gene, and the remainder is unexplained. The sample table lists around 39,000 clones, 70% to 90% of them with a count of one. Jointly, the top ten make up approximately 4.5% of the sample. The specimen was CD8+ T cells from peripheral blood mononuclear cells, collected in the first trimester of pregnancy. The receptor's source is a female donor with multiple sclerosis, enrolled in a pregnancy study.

The nucleotide sequence reads TGCGCCAGCAGCCCCGGGGAAGGGTTTGCCTCACCCCTCCACTTT. This codes for CASSPGEGFASPLHF. In this chain, TRBV4-3 is recombined with TRBJ1-6; the D gene lacks a confident call. The CDR3 runs 15 residues from the cysteine to the phenylalanine. Only the CDR3 region is kept as DNA, spanning 45 bases read in frame from base 1. Trimming removed 4 bases from V and 10 bases from J, leaving 17 bases between the germline ends. From the germline V gene, CDR1 is LGHNA and CDR2 is YSLEER.